This T cell receptor (beta chain) stems from a study of T cells after yellow fever vaccination (dated by TCRdb to the late 2010s). Some background on the complete study: Libraries from fractions with low cell numbers were prepared with the SMART-Seq v4 Ultra Low Input RNA kit. To track T-cell clones before and after primary and booster YFV17D yellow fever vaccination, bulk TCR alpha and beta repertoires were sequenced longitudinally. Two healthy male donors, one aged 18 to 30 and one aged 30 to 40 years, made up the cohort. Blood samples were taken at several timepoints before and after primary and secondary immunization, and bulk PBMC replicates and cell subsets were isolated.

The treatment or condition tag for this specimen amounts to: live attenuated yellow fever vaccine strain. PBMCs were isolated from peripheral blood using a standard Ficoll-Paque protocol. Epitope-specific CD8 T cells were sorted with a dextramer loaded with the yellow fever NS4B epitope peptide, together with anti-CD3 and anti-CD8 staining. RNA was extracted with TriZol from bulk PBMCs, CD4 and CD8 fractions, and dextramer-positive and dextramer-negative fractions. TCR cDNA was synthesized by 5'RACE template switching, which introduced a universal primer site and unique molecular identifiers. cDNA synthesis was primed from both the TCR alpha and TCR beta constant segments. Libraries were amplified in two PCR steps, with sample barcodes and sequencing adapters added in the second step. Sequencing of libraries was done on Illumina HiSeq 2500 (2x100 bp) or NovaSeq (2x150 bp). The paper's data handling went like this. MIGEC handled demultiplexing of reads and collapsing into UMI consensus sequences, while MiXCR performed V(D)J alignment. Using edgeR on replicate PBMC samples, clonotypes were called vaccine-responding if FDR was below 0.01 and the log2 fold change was above 5 up to day 15. Each bulk clonotype received a CD4 or CD8 identity based on whether the sequenced CD4 or CD8 repertoire contained that clonotype at higher abundance. A clonotype counted as NS4B-specific if enriched at least 10-fold in dextramer-positive versus dextramer-negative fractions, with CD4-biased clonotypes left out. TCRdb's own reprocessing of the public reads used fastp at Q25 and MiXCR and kept productive beta chains. Each record represents a unique CDR3 protein, reported with the most common genes and DNA among its rows. TCRdb, not the authors, supplied the V and J calls. Here the sample has 45,000 to 60,000 distinct CDR3 sequences; about 6.6% occur a single time. The top ten hold approximately 25% of the sample.

The CDR3 sequence holds 13 residues, the cysteine and phenylalanine included. Only the CDR3 region is kept as DNA, spanning 39 bases read in frame from base 1. V sheds 6 bases and J sheds 7 bases, leaving 15 bases between their ends. The germline V gene supplies CDR1 MGHRA and CDR2 YSYEKL. The table lists this clonotype with a few counts. Base quality data are lacking; no much larger clone is found one base away. General study outcomes and caveats: The secondary T-cell response was found to be weaker but faster than the primary response, with a peak reached on day 5 rather than on day 15. Computational filtering was needed because FACS-sorted repertoires could contain abundant contaminating clonotypes from the bulk population. A small fraction of clonotypes appeared in both the CD4 and CD8 compartments, likely as a result of convergent recombination. Because the study included only a couple of donors, the extent to which the findings can be generalized is limited. Most clones expanded after primary vaccination were re-detected after the booster (about 96% of CD4 and more than 70% of CD8), suggesting broad memory maintenance.

The sample in question was CD8+ T cells not binding an NS4B(214-222) dextramer, sorted from PBMCs, obtained roughly 47 days after the first yellow fever vaccination. In the paper's terms, the cell subset or site label means: NS4B epitope dextramer-negative CD8 T cells. The clonotype was recovered from a man in his late teens or twenties who received the YFV17D yellow fever vaccine. This sequence uses TRBV4-1 and TRBJ1-1, with TRBD1 as a weak D call on 6 bases. For the CDR3, the sequence is CASRSGQPVEAFF. The base sequence is TGCGCCAGCAGGTCCGGACAGCCAGTTGAAGCTTTCTTT.